This T cell receptor (beta chain) stems from a study of T cell responses to AZD1222 COVID-19 vaccine. Germline CDR1 is LNHNV and CDR2 is YYDKDF (reference sequence). The V gene end was trimmed by 5 bases and the J gene end by 4 bases; junction bases not matched to a gene: 3. The CDR3 loop spans 13 amino acids. Data came from immunoSEQ multiplex PCR; TCRdb stores just in-frame clones and leaves some out. The sample holds 90,000 to 130,000 clones; around nine tenths are singletons and the top ten take over 2%. This clonotype was sampled from an adult who received the AZD1222 COVID-19 vaccine. The source material was peripheral blood, sampled 28 days after the second AZD1222 dose. The J gene is TRBJ1-2, the V gene TRBV15; TRBD1 agrees at 8 bases. The DNA for the CDR3 is TGTGCCACCAGCGTGGACAGGGTCTATGGCTACACCTTC. As protein: CATSVDRVYGYTF.